These 5 T cell receptor beta chains were all obtained from the same sample, sequenced in a study of long-term antiretroviral therapy in people with HIV. Researchers ran immunoSEQ v3.0 at survey level. Method: immunoSEQ multiplex PCR; TCRdb's copy keeps in-frame clones and lacks some. Found here are about 18,000 clones, around 92% of them singletons; the top ten hold approximately 9.7%. The sample in question was unsorted PBMCs, obtained 3 years after starting antiretroviral therapy. The source is a man aged 45-65 years with HIV.

The V and J genes are TRBV4-3 and TRBJ1-6, with 7 bases fitting TRBD1. Germline values: CDR1 LGHNA, CDR2 YSLEER. V trimming: 2 bases; J trimming: 6 bases; junction bases outside the gene matches: 7. CDR3 length equals 16 residues. Here the CDR3 DNA reads TGCGCCAGCAGCCAAACCCCGGACAGGATTAATTCACCCCTCCACTTT. It yields the protein CASSQTPDRINSPLHF.

J is TRBJ2-3 and V is TRBV9; 10 bases agree with TRBD2. V shed 4 bases, J shed 2 bases, and the junction held 4 bases outside the gene matches. CDR1 and CDR2 from the germline V gene are SGDLS and YYNGEE. This CDR3 region has 15 residues. For the CDR3, the DNA is TGTGCCAGCAGCTTTAGCGGGGGGATCACAGATACGCAGTATTTT. Its translation is CASSFSGGITDTQYF.

This clone has only one observation. The chain employs TRBV15 and TRBJ1-4, with 7 bases aligning to TRBD1. The CDR3 is made up of 16 amino acids. Looked up from germline, CDR1 is LNHNV and CDR2 is YYDKDF (reference sequence). The trim removed 3 bases at V and 7 bases at J, leaving 11 bases unmatched. In DNA form, the CDR3 reads TGTGCCACCAGCAGGACCGAGACAGGGCCGGCTGAAAAACTGTTTTTT. It translates to CATSRTETGPAEKLFF.

The chain is built from TRBV23-1 and TRBJ2-7; D remains ambiguous. TRBV23-1 is assigned to the ORF class and has an uncertain function. V was pared by 8 bases and J by 0 bases, with 17 bases between. This CDR3 has 15 residues. Here the CDR3 DNA reads TGCGCCAGCTGGCATAGGAGCCTAGGCTCCTACGAGCAGTACTTC. Protein: CASWHRSLGSYEQYF.

This rearrangement joins TRBV5-6 to TRBJ2-2, with TRBD1 identical over 7 bases. This CDR3 is built from 15 residues. The germline V gene has CDR1 SGHDT and CDR2 YYEEEE. V dropped 2 bases and J dropped 2; count of bases not matched to a gene: 3. The DNA for the CDR3 is TGTGCCAGCAGCTTCGAGGGGGCAAACACCGGGGAGCTGTTTTTT. This gives the protein CASSFEGANTGELFF.